This T cell receptor (beta chain) was captured in a study of blood T cells in healthy people across ages. Germline-derived CDR1 and CDR2 are SGDLS and YYNGEE. V was pared by 5 bases and J by 3 bases, with 12 bases between. The CDR3 totals 13 residues. The sample, 7.5 to 10 milliliters of peripheral blood, was drawn from each donor. For the second PCR, which ran for 7 to 11 cycles, a sample-barcoded 5' primer and a J-beta primer mix were used. TCRdb called the 5' RACE reads again in MiXCR, with one record for every CDR3 protein. The data contain about 620,000 distinct CDR3 sequences, over 40% of them singletons. In this sample, this clonotype turned up many times.

The TCR originated in a woman aged 80 or over in good health. The sample comprised blood. V gene TRBV9 combines with J gene TRBJ2-7; D may be TRBD1 (6 bases). CDR3 nucleotides: TGTGCCAGCAGGAGCAGGGGATTCTACGAGCAGTACTTC. This translates into CASRSRGFYEQYF.